This T cell receptor (beta chain) was found in a study of control samples from healthy donors and cancer patients (dated by TCRdb to between 2020 and 2021). Libraries were made using the immunoSEQ multiplex PCR assay. TCRdb holds this immuneACCESS table with in-frame rearrangements only. Some clones are missing; in checked studies, unresolved V genes explain under half, and the rest has no known cause. The table for this sample lists about 210,000 clones. The top ten hold approximately 2.2% of the sample. On this clone: What antigen it recognizes has not been identified.

CDR1 and CDR2 are drawn from the germline V gene (reference sequence): LNHDA, SQIVND. Trimming takes 5 bases off V and 6 bases off J; junction bases not matched to a gene: 9. The CDR3 sequence holds 15 residues, the cysteine and phenylalanine included. The entry retains the CDR3 DNA only, 45 bases that are in frame from base 1. This receptor was identified in a woman younger than 45 in good health. What was sequenced was blood. The sequence is built from TRBV19 and TRBJ2-7, and 11 junctional nucleotides match TRBD1. The DNA sequence follows: TGTGCCAGTAGTCTTTCGGGACAGGGGGTGGCCGAGCAGTACTTC. The resulting protein is CASSLSGQGVAEQYF.